This T cell receptor (beta chain) was captured in a study of CD8+ T cells in alopecia areata (dated by TCRdb to 2016 to 2018). Concerning the study at large: To study T cell clonal expansion in alopecia areata, the researchers applied high-throughput TCRbeta sequencing to both the C3H/HeJ mouse model and human patients. In humans, TCRbeta sequencing was performed on scalp tissue and on sorted CD4+ and CD8+ peripheral blood T cells from healthy controls and from patients with patchy or totalis/universalis alopecia areata. Clonality in the scalp was compared among normal scalp (n=4), patchy alopecia areata scalp (n=8), and alopecia totalis/universalis scalp (n=8). RNA was obtained with the PAXgene miRNA kit for fixed scalp, the miRNeasy kit for PBMCs, and the RNeasy kit for mouse skin. TCRbeta CDR3 regions were amplified by immunoSEQ multiplex PCR using 35 Vbeta forward and 13 Jbeta reverse primers.

Study-wide conclusions, independent of this receptor: Resident alphabeta T cells in normal human skin are also sequenced, complicating scalp TCR repertoire analysis, unlike mouse skin dominated by gammadelta T cells. Shared TCR sequences between patients were less evident than in mice, which may be partly attributable to HLA diversity in the patient population. Compared with normal scalp, lesional scalp, particularly in alopecia totalis/universalis, had higher clonality and more expanded CD8+ clones, which suggests antigenic drive.

Peripheral blood and lesional scalp punch biopsies were obtained from patients with alopecia areata. After PBMCs were isolated by density centrifugation and stained for CD3, CD4 and CD8, a FACSAria was used to sort CD4+ and CD8+ T cells. Alopecia areata patients who were not treated were recruited through a multicenter biomarker study. In roughly five patients from the biomarker study, the blood CD8+ T cells went through an additional sort into NKG2D-low and NKG2D-high fractions. Remarks on this clone: This receptor's antigen is unknown. No clone much larger than this one lies a single base away; base qualities are absent.

V was cut back by 4 bases and J by 3 bases, leaving a gap of 10 bases between them. Including cysteine and phenylalanine, the CDR3 has 14 amino acids. Only the CDR3 DNA is retained, 42 bases long and in frame from the first base. From a lookup of the germline V gene, CDR1 and CDR2 are SGHVS and FQNEAQ. Libraries were built with the immunoSEQ multiplex PCR assay. RNA was extracted from all samples and reverse transcribed into cDNA as template for TCR sequencing. SuperScript III was used to make first-strand cDNA, primed with a 2:1 mix of oligo-dT and random hexamers. A synthetic immune receptor repertoire was used to measure amplification bias, and any remaining bias was corrected computationally. Turning to the authors' computational methods: After raw reads were preprocessed to remove errors, the CDR3 was defined following IMGT conventions as running from the conserved cysteine to phenylalanine. Clonality was computed as 1 minus the Shannon entropy, with the entropy normalized by log2 of the number of productive unique TCRs. CD4 or CD8 identity of scalp clones was inferred by cross-referencing scalp TCRbeta sequences with sorted blood CD4 and CD8 repertoires. TCRdb stores this immuneACCESS table with in-frame sequences only. Part of the clones is absent; in the studies checked, under half of the shortfall reflects unresolved V genes, and no reason is known for the rest. V, J and clone size are those of that table, while D and trimming were read from the DNA. Across this sample there are around 29,000 clones, with roughly 60% seen only once. Of the sample, about a sixth falls within the top ten clones.

This chain joins TRBV7-8 to TRBJ1-5, with no reliable assignment of the D segment. This clonotype originated in a human donor with alopecia areata. The sequenced sample was NKG2D-high CD8+ T cells sorted from blood. The cell subset or site label, read with the paper, signifies: sorted CD8+ NKG2D-high blood T cells. For the CDR3, the sequence is CASSSLGDNQPQHF. The nucleotide sequence is given as TGTGCCAGCAGCTCCTTGGGAGACAATCAGCCCCAGCATTTT. Reference TRBV7-8 and TRBJ1-5 genes cover what lies past the CDR3, so the full variable domain is GAGVSQSPRYKVAKRGQDVALRCDPISGHVSLFWYQQALGQGPEFLTYFQNEAQLDKSGLPSDRFFAERPEGSVSTLKIQRTQQEDSAVYLCASSSLGDNQPQHFGDGTRLSIL.